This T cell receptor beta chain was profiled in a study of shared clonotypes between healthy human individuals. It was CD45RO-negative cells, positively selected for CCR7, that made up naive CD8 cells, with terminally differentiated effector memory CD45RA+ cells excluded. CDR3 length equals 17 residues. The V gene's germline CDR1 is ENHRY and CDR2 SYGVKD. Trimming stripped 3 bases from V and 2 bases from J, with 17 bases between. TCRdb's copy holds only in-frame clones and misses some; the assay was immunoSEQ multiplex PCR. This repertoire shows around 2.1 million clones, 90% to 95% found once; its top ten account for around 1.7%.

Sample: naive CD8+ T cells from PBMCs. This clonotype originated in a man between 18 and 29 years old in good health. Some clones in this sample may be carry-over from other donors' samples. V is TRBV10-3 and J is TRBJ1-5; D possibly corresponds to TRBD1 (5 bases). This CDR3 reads CAISDPTAPRGNQPQHF. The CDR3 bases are TGTGCCATCAGTGACCCAACGGCCCCCAGGGGCAATCAGCCCCAGCATTTT.